Each of the 2 T cell receptor beta chains below was sequenced from the same sample in a study of T cell responses to AZD1222 COVID-19 vaccine. This table comes from immunoSEQ multiplex PCR, and its TCRdb copy is limited to in-frame clones, with some not included. The sample yields some 100,000 clones, about 90% seen once. Source: peripheral blood, taken on day 0 of AZD1222 vaccination. The receptors shown here come from an adult in good health.

V and J are TRBV9 and TRBJ2-5, with D uncertain. V dropped 4 bases and J dropped 5 bases, with 6 bases sitting between them. The germline V gene encodes CDR1 SGDLS and CDR2 YYNGEE. CDR3 length: 11 residues. This chain's CDR3 is CASSSAETQYF. CDR3 in DNA: TGTGCCAGCAGCTCCGCGGAGACCCAGTACTTC. The complete variable domain, with remaining parts taken from reference TRBV9 and TRBJ2-5, reads DSGVTQTPKHLITATGQRVTLRCSPRSGDLSVYWYQQSLDQGLQFLIQYYNGEERAKGNILERFSAQQFPDLHSELNLSSLELGDSALYFCASSSAETQYFGPGTRLLVL.

The V and J genes are TRBV6-2 or TRBV6-3 and TRBJ1-1; D gene uncertain. The V end was cut by 6 bases, the J end by 3 bases, with 11 bases between. The CDR3 sequence is 13 residues long. CDR1 is MNHEY, CDR2 SVGEGT, per germline. Written as DNA, the CDR3 is TGTGCCAGCAGCCCAGACAAATACACTGAAGCTTTCTTT. Its translation: CASSPDKYTEAFF.